This T cell receptor beta chain was profiled in a study of blood T cell repertoires in COVID-19. Study context: The study drew acute and convalescent COVID-19 samples from the United States, Italy and Spain. The analysed material was cDNA or gDNA that came from T cells, B-cell-depleted T cells, or PBMCs.

Per the original methods: From reference gene primer amplification, estimates of nucleated cell counts were derived. Method: immunoSEQ multiplex PCR; TCRdb's copy keeps in-frame clones and lacks some. V and J calls and clone size come straight from that table; D and trimming were deduced from the DNA. Among 120,000 to 150,000 clones listed, approximately 80% were seen once. Per the germline V gene, CDR1 is LNHDA and CDR2 is SQIVND (reference sequence). There are 15 residues in the CDR3. V dropped 1 base and J dropped 6 bases, with 13 bases sitting between them. This receptor was taken from a woman aged 80 or over in a cohort sampled during active or convalescent COVID-19. The chain employs TRBV19 and TRBJ2-1; D perhaps matches TRBD2 (5 bases). Sequenced: peripheral blood. The CDR3 nucleotides are TGTGCCAGTAGTATAGGCGCGGGTCAACGCAATGAGCAGTTCTTC. Translation: CASSIGAGQRNEQFF.